The 2 T cell receptor beta chains given below trace back to one sample, sequenced in a study of blood T cell repertoires in COVID-19. The repertoire was sequenced with immunoSEQ multiplex PCR; TCRdb's copy has only in-frame clones and lacks some. The sample yields around 120,000 clones, over 70% seen once. Material for sequencing was peripheral blood. The receptors shown here come from a woman aged 70-85 years with acute or convalescent COVID-19.

The V call is TRBV19, the J call TRBJ1-3; 8 bases match TRBD1. Losses at the gene ends were 5 bases for V and 0 bases for J; bases not matched to a gene: 6. Germline lookup yields CDR1 LNHDA and CDR2 SQIVND (reference sequence). The CDR3 has 16 amino acids. The CDR3 DNA follows: TGTGCCAGTAGTCGGGGACAGGAATACTCTGGAAACACCATATATTTT. It encodes CASSRGQEYSGNTIYF.

The chain links TRBV2 to TRBJ2-5; 7 bases agree with TRBD1. V lost 7 bases to trimming and J lost 0 bases; unmatched junction nucleotides: 5. Germline V lookup: CDR1 SNHLY, CDR2 FYNNEI. The CDR3 covers 14 residues. The CDR3 loop reads CASKEDRNQETQYF. The CDR3 nucleotides read TGTGCCAGCAAGGAGGACAGGAACCAAGAGACCCAGTACTTC.